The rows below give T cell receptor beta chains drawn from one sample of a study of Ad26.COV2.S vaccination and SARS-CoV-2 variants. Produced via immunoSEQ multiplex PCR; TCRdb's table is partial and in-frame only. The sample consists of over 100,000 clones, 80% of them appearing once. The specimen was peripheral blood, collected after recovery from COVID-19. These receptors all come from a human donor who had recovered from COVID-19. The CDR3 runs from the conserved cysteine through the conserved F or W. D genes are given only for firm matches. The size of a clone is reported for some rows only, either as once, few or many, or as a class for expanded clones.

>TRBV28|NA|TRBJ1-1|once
CASSRPARGDAFF
TGTGCCAGCAGTCGCCCCGCGCGGGGGGATGCTTTCTTT
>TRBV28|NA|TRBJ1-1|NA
CASSYRVNTEAFF
TGTGCCAGCAGTTACAGGGTGAACACTGAAGCTTTCTTT
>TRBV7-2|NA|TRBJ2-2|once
CASSLQQGNTGELFF
TGTGCCAGCAGCTTACAACAGGGGAACACCGGGGAGCTGTTTTTT
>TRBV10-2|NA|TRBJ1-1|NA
CASRQTGTVNTEAFF
TGCGCCAGCAGGCAAACCGGGACGGTGAACACTGAAGCTTTCTTT
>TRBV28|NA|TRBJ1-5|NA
CASSADSNQPQHF
TGTGCCAGCAGTGCAGATAGCAATCAGCCCCAGCATTTT
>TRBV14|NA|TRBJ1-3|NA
CASSQEGGNTIYF
TGTGCCAGCAGCCAAGAAGGAGGAAACACCATATATTTT
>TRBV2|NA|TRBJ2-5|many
CASSREDTGTVYF
TGTGCCAGCAGTAGGGAGGACACCGGTACCGTCTACTTC
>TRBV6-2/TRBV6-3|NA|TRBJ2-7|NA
CASSGDPYEQYF
TGTGCCAGCAGCGGCGACCCCTACGAGCAGTACTTC
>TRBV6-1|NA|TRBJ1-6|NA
CASSEQGRNSPLHF
TGTGCCAGCAGTGAACAGGGGCGAAATTCACCCCTCCACTTT
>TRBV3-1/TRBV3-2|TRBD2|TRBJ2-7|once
CASSPGLAGLNF
TGTGCCAGCAGCCCGGGACTAGCGGGCCTCAACTTC
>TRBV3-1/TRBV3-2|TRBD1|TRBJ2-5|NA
CASSQGQGTVGKTQYF
TGTGCCAGCAGCCAGGGACAGGGAACGGTGGGTAAGACCCAGTACTTC
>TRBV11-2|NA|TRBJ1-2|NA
CASSSPGAIGYTF
TGTGCCAGCAGCTCCCCAGGTGCTATTGGCTACACCTTC
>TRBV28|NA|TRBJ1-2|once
CASSISGYGYTF
TGTGCCAGCAGTATAAGCGGCTATGGCTACACCTTC
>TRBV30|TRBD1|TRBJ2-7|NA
CALPPGQATYEQYF
TGTGCCTTACCTCCGGGACAGGCGACCTACGAGCAGTACTTC
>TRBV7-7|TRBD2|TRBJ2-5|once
CATTRTSGGKGTQYF
TGTGCCACCACCCGGACTAGCGGGGGGAAGGGGACCCAGTACTTC
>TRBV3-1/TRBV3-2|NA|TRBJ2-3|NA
CASSQDVRPTDTQYF
TGTGCCAGCAGCCAAGATGTAAGACCCACAGATACGCAGTATTTT